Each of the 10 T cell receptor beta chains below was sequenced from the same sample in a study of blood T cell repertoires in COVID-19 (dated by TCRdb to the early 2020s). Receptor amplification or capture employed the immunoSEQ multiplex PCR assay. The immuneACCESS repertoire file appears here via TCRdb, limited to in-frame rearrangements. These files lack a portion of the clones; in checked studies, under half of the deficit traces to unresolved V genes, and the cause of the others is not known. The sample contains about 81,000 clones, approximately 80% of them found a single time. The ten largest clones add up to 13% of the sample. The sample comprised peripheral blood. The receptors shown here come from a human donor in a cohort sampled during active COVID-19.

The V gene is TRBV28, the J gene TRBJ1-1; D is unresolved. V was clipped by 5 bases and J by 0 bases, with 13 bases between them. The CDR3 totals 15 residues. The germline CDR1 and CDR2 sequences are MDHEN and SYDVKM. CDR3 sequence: CASSPGLGLNTEAFF. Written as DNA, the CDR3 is TGTGCCAGCAGTCCCGGACTCGGACTGAACACTGAAGCTTTCTTT. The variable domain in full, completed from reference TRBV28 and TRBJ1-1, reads DVKVTQSSRYLVKRTGEKVFLECVQDMDHENMFWYRQDPGLGLRLIYFSYDVKMKEKGDIPEGYSVSREKKERFSLILESASTNQTSMYLCASSPGLGLNTEAFFGQGTRLTVV.

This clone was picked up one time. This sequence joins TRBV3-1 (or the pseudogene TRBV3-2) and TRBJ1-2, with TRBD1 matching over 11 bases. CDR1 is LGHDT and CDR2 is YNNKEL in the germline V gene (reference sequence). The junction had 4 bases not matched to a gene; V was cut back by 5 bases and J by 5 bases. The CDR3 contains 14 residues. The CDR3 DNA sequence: TGTGCCAGCAGCGAGGGGACAGGGGGATATGGCTACACCTTC. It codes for CASSEGTGGYGYTF.

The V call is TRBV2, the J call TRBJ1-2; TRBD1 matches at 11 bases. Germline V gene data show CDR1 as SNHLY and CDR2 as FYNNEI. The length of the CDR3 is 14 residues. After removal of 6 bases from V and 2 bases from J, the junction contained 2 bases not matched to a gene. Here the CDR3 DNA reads TGTGCCAGCAGGGGGGACAGGGGGAACTATGGCTACACCTTC. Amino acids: CASRGDRGNYGYTF.

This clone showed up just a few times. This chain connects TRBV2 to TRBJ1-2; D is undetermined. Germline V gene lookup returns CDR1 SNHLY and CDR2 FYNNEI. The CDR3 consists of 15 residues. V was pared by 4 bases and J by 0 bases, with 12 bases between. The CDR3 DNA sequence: TGTGCCAGCAGTGTCGAGACACAAGCTAACTATGGCTACACCTTC. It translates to CASSVETQANYGYTF. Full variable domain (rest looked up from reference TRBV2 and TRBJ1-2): EPEVTQTPSHQVTQMGQEVILRCVPISNHLYFYWYRQILGQKVEFLVSFYNNEISEKSEIFDDQFSVERPDGSNFTLKIRSTKLEDSAMYFCASSVETQANYGYTFGSGTRLTVV.

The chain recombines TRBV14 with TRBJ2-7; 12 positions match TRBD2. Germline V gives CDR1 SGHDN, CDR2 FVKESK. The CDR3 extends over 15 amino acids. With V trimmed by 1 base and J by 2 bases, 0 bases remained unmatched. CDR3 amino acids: CASSQGTSGAYEQYF. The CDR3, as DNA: TGTGCCAGCAGCCAAGGGACTAGCGGGGCCTACGAGCAGTACTTC.

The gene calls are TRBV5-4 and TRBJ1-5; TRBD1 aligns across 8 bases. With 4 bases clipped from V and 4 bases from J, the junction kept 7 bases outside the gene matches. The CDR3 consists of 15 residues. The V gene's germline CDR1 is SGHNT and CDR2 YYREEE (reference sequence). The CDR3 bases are TGTGCCAGCAGCCGTGATGGACAGGGTAATCAGCCCCAGCATTTT. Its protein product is CASSRDGQGNQPQHF.

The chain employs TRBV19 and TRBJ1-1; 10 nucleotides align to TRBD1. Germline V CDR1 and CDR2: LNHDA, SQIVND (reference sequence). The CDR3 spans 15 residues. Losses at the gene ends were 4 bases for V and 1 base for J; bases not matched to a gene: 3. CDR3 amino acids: CASSRDRGGNTEAFF. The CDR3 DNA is TGTGCCAGTAGTAGGGACAGGGGCGGGAACACTGAAGCTTTCTTT.

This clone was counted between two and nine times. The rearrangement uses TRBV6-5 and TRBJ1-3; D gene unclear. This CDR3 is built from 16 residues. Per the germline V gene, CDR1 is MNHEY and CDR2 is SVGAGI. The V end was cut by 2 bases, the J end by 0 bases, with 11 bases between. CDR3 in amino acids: CASSYGGRLSGNTIYF. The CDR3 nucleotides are TGTGCCAGCAGTTACGGCGGCAGACTCTCTGGAAACACCATATATTTT.

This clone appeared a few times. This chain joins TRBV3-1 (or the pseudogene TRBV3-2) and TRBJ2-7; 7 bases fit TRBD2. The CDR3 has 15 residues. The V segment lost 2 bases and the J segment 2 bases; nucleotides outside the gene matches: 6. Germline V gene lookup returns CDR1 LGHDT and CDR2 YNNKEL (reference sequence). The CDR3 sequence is CASSQSGGGAYEQYF. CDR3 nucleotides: TGTGCCAGCAGCCAATCGGGCGGGGGAGCCTACGAGCAGTACTTC.

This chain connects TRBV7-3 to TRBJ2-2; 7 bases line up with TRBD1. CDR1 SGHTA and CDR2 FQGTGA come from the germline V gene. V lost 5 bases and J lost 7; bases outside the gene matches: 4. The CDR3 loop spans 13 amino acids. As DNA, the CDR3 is TGTGCCAGCAGCCCGCAGGGGGTCGGGGAGCTGTTTTTT. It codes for CASSPQGVGELFF.